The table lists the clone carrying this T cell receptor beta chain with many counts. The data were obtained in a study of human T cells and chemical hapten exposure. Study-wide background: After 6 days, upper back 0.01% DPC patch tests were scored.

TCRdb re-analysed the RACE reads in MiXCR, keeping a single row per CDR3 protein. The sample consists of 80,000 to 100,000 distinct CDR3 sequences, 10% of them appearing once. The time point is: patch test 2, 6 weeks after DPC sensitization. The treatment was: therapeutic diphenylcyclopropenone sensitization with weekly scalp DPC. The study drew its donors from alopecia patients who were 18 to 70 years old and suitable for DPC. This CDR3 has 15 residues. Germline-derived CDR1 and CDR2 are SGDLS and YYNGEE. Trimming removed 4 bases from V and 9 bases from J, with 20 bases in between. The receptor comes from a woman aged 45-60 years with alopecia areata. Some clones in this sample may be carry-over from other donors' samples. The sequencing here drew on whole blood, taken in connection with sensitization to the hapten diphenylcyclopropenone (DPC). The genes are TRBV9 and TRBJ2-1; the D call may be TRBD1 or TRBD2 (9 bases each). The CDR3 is CASSTGGGGRGEQFF. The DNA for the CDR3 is TGTGCCAGCAGCACAGGGGGCGGCGGGAGGGGTGAGCAGTTCTTC.